In its sample, the clone carrying this T cell receptor beta chain was seen a few times. Antigen specificity is unknown. This sample is part of a study of vaccination and CD4 T cells after COVID-19. The sample's treatment: approximately nine-day PBMC culture with coronavirus spike peptide pools or control peptides (ViraFEST assay). With the Oncomine TCR Beta short-read assay, DNA from cultured CD4+ T cells was sequenced. TCRdb reprocessed the PCR reads with MiXCR, giving one entry per CDR3 protein. Of 11,000 or so distinct CDR3 sequences listed, more than 20% were seen once; the top ten hold roughly 12%. This CDR3 contains 13 residues. Germline V gene sequence: CDR1 MDHEN, CDR2 SYDVKM. V dropped 3 bases and J dropped 4 bases, with 9 bases sitting between them.

The rearrangement links TRBV28 to TRBJ1-1; TRBD1 is a possible D gene (6 bases). The specimen was CD4+ T cells from blood, cultured in vitro, collected after SARS-CoV-2 vaccination. The TCR originated in a human donor who had recovered from COVID-19. This CDR3 reads CASSLSGVTEAFF. The CDR3 bases are TGTGCCAGCAGTTTGTCAGGGGTCACTGAAGCTTTCTTT.